This T cell receptor beta chain is drawn from a study of cytomegalovirus exposure and HLA in healthy donors. At sampling all donors were nominally healthy, likely with unrecorded immune exposures. Use of 60 Vbeta and 13 Jbeta primers characterized the PCR. Data came from immunoSEQ multiplex PCR; TCRdb stores just in-frame clones and leaves some out. The sample has about 100,000 clones, 10% seen once. This clone was counted a few times. CDR1 is SGHAT and CDR2 is FQDESV in the germline V gene (reference sequence). With 7 bases clipped from V and 5 bases from J, the junction kept 8 bases outside the gene matches. CDR3 length: 15 residues.

This receptor was taken from a man aged 35 to 55 in good health and CMV-seropositive. Material for sequencing was PBMCs. The chain carries TRBV11-1 and TRBJ2-1, with 10 bases aligning to TRBD2. The CDR3 sequence: CASIESGRANNEQFF. The CDR3 DNA follows: TGTGCCAGCATCGAAAGCGGGAGGGCCAACAATGAGCAGTTCTTC.